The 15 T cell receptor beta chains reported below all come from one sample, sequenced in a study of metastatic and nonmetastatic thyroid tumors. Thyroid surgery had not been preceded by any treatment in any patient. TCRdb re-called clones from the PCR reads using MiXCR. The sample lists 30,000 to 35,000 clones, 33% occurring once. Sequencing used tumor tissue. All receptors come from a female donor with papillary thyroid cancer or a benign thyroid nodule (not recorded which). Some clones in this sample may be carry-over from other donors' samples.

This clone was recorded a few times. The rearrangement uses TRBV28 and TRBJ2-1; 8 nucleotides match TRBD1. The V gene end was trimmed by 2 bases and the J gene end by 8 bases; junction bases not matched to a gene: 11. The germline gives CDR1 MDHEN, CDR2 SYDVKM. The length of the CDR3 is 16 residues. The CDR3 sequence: CASSLGIRTGWDEQFF. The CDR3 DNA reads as TGTGCCAGCAGTTTAGGGATTAGGACAGGGTGGGATGAGCAGTTCTTC.

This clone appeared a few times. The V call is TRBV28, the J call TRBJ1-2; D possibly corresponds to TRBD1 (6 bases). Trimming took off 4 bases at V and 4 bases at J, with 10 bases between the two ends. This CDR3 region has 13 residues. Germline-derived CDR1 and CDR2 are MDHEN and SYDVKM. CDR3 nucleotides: TGTGCCAGCAGTTGGGGGGCCGGCTATGGCTACACCTTC. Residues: CASSWGAGYGYTF.

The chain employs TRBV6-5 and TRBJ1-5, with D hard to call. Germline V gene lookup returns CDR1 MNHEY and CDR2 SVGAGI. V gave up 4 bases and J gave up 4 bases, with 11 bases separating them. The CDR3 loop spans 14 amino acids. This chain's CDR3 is CASSFTGENQPQHF. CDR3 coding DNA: TGTGCCAGCAGTTTTACGGGAGAGAATCAGCCCCAGCATTTT.

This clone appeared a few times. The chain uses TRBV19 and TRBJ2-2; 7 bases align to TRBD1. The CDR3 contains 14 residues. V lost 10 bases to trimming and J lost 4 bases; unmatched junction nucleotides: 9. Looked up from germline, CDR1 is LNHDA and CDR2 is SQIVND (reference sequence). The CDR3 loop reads CATRSGGFTGELFF. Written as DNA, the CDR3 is TGTGCCACCCGATCAGGGGGTTTCACCGGGGAGCTGTTTTTT.

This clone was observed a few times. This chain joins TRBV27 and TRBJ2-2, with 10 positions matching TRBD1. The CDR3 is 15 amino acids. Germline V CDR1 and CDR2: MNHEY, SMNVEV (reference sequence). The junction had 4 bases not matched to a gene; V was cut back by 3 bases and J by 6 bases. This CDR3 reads CASSFGTGEAGELFF. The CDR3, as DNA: TGTGCCAGCAGTTTCGGGACAGGGGAAGCCGGGGAGCTGTTTTTT.

CDR3 DNA sequence: TGTGCCAGCAGCTTAGAGTGGGAATCCGTAAACTCTGGAAACACCATATATTTT. This codes for CASSLEWESVNSGNTIYF. J is TRBJ1-3 and V is TRBV11-2; D gene unclear. V was shortened by 0 bases and J by 0 bases, with 15 bases between the two germline ends. Per germline, CDR1 SGHAT and CDR2 FQNNGV. CDR3 length equals 18 residues. Using reference TRBV11-2 and TRBJ1-3 for the parts outside the CDR3, the full variable domain is EAGVAQSPRYKIIEKRQSVAFWCNPISGHATLYWYQQILGQGPKLLIQFQNNGVVDDSQLPKDRFSAERLKGVDSTLKIQPAKLEDSAVYLCASSLEWESVNSGNTIYFGEGSWLTVV.

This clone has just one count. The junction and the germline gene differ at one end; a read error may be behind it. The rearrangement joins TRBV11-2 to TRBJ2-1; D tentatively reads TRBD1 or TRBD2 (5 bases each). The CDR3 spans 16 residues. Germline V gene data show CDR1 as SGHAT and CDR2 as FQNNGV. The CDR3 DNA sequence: TGTGCCAGCAGCAGGGCCGGGACCCTCTCCTTCAATGAGCAGTTCTTC. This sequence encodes CASSRAGTLSFNEQFF.

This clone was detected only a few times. The CDR3 DNA reads as TGTGCCAGCAGTTACCTCTATGGCTACACCTTC. This codes for CASSYLYGYTF. The chain is built from TRBV6-9 and TRBJ1-2; D remains unclear. There are 11 residues in the CDR3. V lost 3 bases and J 4 bases, leaving 3 bases between the germline ends. Germline lookup yields CDR1 MNHGY and CDR2 SVAAGI.

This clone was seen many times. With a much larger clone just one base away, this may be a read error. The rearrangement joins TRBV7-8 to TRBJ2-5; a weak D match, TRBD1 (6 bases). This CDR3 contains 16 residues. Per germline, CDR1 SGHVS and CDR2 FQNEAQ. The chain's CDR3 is CASSLNRESPQETQCF. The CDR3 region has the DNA TGTGCCAGCAGCTTAAACAGGGAGAGTCCACAAGAGACCCAGTGCTTC.

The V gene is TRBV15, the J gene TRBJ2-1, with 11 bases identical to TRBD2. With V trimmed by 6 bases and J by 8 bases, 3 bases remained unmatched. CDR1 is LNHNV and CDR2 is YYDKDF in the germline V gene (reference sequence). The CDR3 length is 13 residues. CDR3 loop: CATRDSGRDEQFF. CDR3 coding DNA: TGTGCCACCAGAGATAGCGGGAGGGATGAGCAGTTCTTC.

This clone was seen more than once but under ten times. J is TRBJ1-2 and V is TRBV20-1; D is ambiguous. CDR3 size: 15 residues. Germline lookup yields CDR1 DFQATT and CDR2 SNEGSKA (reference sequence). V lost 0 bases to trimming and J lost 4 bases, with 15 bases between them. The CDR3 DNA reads TGCAGTGCTAGAGAGGAACAGATGTCTGCCTATGGCTACACCTTC. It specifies CSAREEQMSAYGYTF.

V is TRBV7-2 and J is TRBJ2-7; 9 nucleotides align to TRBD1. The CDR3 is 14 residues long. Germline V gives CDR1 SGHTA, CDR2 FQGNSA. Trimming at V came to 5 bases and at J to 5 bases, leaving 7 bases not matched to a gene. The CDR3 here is CASSNRGQGDEQYF. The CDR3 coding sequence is TGTGCCAGCAGCAACCGGGGACAGGGAGACGAGCAGTACTTC. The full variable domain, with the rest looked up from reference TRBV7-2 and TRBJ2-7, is GAGVSQSPSNKVTEKGKDVELRCDPISGHTALYWYRQSLGQGLEFLIYFQGNSAPDKSGLPSDRFSAERTGGSVSTLTIQRTQQEDSAVYLCASSNRGQGDEQYFGPGTRLTVT.

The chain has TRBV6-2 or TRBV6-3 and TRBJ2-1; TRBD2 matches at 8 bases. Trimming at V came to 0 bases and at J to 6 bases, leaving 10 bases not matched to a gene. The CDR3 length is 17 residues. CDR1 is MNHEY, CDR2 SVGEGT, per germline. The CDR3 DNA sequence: TGTGCCAGCAGTTACTCGTTCGGGCTAGCGGGTTCCAATGAGCAGTTCTTC. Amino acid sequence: CASSYSFGLAGSNEQFF.

CDR3 nucleotides: TGCGCCAGCAGCTTGAGGCCGGACAGCTCCTACGAGCAGTACTTC. As protein: CASSLRPDSSYEQYF. This sequence joins TRBV5-1 and TRBJ2-7; D may be TRBD1 (6 bases). There are 15 residues in the CDR3. Germline assignment: CDR1 SGHRS and CDR2 YFSETQ. Trimming stripped 1 base from V and 0 bases from J, with 11 bases between.

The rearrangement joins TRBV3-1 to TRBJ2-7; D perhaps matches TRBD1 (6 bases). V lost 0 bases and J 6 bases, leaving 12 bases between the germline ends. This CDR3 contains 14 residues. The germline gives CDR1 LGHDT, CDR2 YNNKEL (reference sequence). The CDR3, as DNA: TGTGCCAGCAGCCAAGATTGGGGCAGGGGCGAGCAGTACTTC. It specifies CASSQDWGRGEQYF.